These 25 T cell receptor beta chains were sequenced from one sample in a study of blood T cells in healthy people across ages. Sample-barcoded 5' priming and a J-beta primer mix drove a second PCR of roughly 7 to 11 cycles. TCRdb independently ran MiXCR on the 5' RACE reads; one entry per CDR3 protein. This table holds some 800,000 distinct CDR3 sequences, about 25% found once. The same specimen was also included in a second study, on T cells of mothers and their children.

Sequencing was done on a sample of blood. The source of these receptors is a boy aged 5-17 years in good health.

The chain is built from TRBV5-1 and TRBJ2-4; 8 nucleotides align to TRBD1. V dropped 4 bases and J dropped 3; count of bases not matched to a gene: 6. The germline V gene has CDR1 SGHRS and CDR2 YFSETQ. This CDR3 is 15 amino acids long. CDR3 loop: CASSLGTGFKNIQYF. The CDR3 DNA reads TGCGCCAGCAGCCTAGGGACAGGCTTCAAAAACATTCAGTACTTC.

The chain is built from TRBV28 and TRBJ2-5, with 9 bases identical to TRBD2. The CDR3 runs 16 residues. V trimming: 2 bases; J trimming: 1 base; junction bases outside the gene matches: 5. Germline V gives CDR1 MDHEN, CDR2 SYDVKM. The CDR3 nucleotides are TGTGCCAGCAGTTTAGGACTAGCGCCAACCCAAGAGACCCAGTACTTC. This sequence encodes CASSLGLAPTQETQYF.

This clonotype came up a few times. The chain uses TRBV4-3 and TRBJ2-5; D uncertain. The DNA end is a closer match to TRBJ2-1, so the J assignment may be wrong. This CDR3 has 16 amino acids. Per germline, CDR1 LGHNA and CDR2 YSLEER. The CDR3 spells CASSQDRLGTMNEQFF. The CDR3 DNA reads as TGCGCCAGCAGCCAAGATCGACTCGGAACCATGAATGAGCAGTTCTTC.

J is TRBJ2-1 and V is TRBV18; a possible D gene is TRBD1 (5 bases). This CDR3 is 13 amino acids long. V lost 3 bases and J lost 8, with 11 bases in between. The germline gives CDR1 KGHSH, CDR2 LQKENI. Here the CDR3 reads CASSPQGWDEQFF. DNA of the CDR3: TGTGCCAGCTCACCCCAGGGTTGGGATGAGCAGTTCTTC. The full variable domain, its missing parts supplied by reference TRBV18 and TRBJ2-1, is NAGVMQNPRHLVRRRGQEARLRCSPMKGHSHVYWYRQLPEEGLKFMVYLQKENIIDESGMPKERFSAEFPKEGPSILRIQQVVRGDSAAYFCASSPQGWDEQFFGPGTRLTVL.

The chain is built from TRBV20-1 and TRBJ2-5, with a weak D call TRBD2 (5 bases). This CDR3 is 14 amino acids long. The V gene lost 8 bases and the J gene lost 4 bases, with 20 bases spanning the gap. Germline lookup yields CDR1 DFQATT and CDR2 SNEGSKA (reference sequence). The CDR3 protein is CSPNSTTSPETQYF. CDR3 DNA: TGCAGTCCCAACTCGACTACTTCCCCAGAGACCCAGTACTTC.

The chain carries TRBV7-8 and TRBJ2-1; 14 nucleotides match TRBD2. The germline CDR1 and CDR2 sequences are SGHVS and FQNEAQ. The CDR3 is 15 amino acids. V gave up 5 bases and J gave up 10 bases; unmatched junction bases: 7. The CDR3 reads CASSPGLAGATEQFF. CDR3 nucleotide sequence: TGTGCCAGCAGCCCGGGACTAGCGGGGGCTACCGAGCAGTTCTTC.

This clonotype was observed a few times. An end of the junction does not agree with germline; a read error may underlie this. This chain connects TRBV27 to TRBJ2-5, with 11 bases identical to TRBD1. This CDR3 is built from 19 residues. The germline V gene has CDR1 MNHEY and CDR2 SMNVEV (reference sequence). The CDR3 coding sequence is TGCGCCAGCGGGGATTTGGACAGGGGGCGAAGTTCTCGGTTGGAGACCCAGTACTTC. Its translation: CASGDLDRGRSSRLETQYF.

In the case of this clonotype: The junction shows a germline mismatch at one end, possibly a read error. This CDR3 is CASSYSLDGGAYGQYF. The CDR3 coding sequence is TGTGCCAGCAGTTACTCCCTGGATGGGGGGGCCTACGGGCAGTACTTC. The chain couples TRBV6-6 to TRBJ2-1, with a possible D match to TRBD2 (7 bases). The J call may be mistaken, given a closer DNA end match to TRBJ2-7. CDR3 size: 16 residues. Germline V gene lookup returns CDR1 MNHNY and CDR2 SVGAGI (reference sequence).

This clonotype was found a few times. The chain uses TRBV9 and TRBJ2-1, with no clear D. V dropped 2 bases and J dropped 0 bases, with 12 bases sitting between them. CDR1 is SGDLS and CDR2 is YYNGEE in the germline V gene. The length of the CDR3 is 16 residues. The CDR3 DNA follows: TGTGCCAGCAGCGTCGACGGCGAGAGCTCCTACAATGAGCAGTTCTTC. Its protein is CASSVDGESSYNEQFF.

The V call is TRBV20-1, the J call TRBJ2-4; no clear D. The CDR3 consists of 14 residues. Germline V gene data show CDR1 as DFQATT and CDR2 as SNEGSKA (reference sequence). The germline V and J ends were trimmed by 6 bases and 1 base, with 13 bases remaining between them. This CDR3 is CSAPKTVAKNIQYF. The CDR3 DNA is TGCAGTGCCCCGAAAACGGTGGCCAAAAACATTCAGTACTTC.

There are a few counts of this clonotype. The V call is TRBV24-1, the J call TRBJ2-5; 9 positions agree with TRBD1. Unmatched junction bases numbered 4, after V lost 4 bases and J lost 2 bases. Germline CDR1 reads KGHDR; CDR2 reads SFDVKD. This CDR3 contains 15 residues. The CDR3 DNA is TGTGCCACCAGTGACCGACAGGGGGTTCAAGAGACCCAGTACTTC. This translates into CATSDRQGVQETQYF.

V and J are TRBV4-1 and TRBJ2-1; no firm D call. From germline, CDR1 is MGHRA and CDR2 YSYEKL. The CDR3 has 13 amino acids. V was pared by 2 bases and J by 9 bases, with 11 bases between. The CDR3 loop is CASSQSPRSEQFF. The CDR3 DNA is TGCGCCAGCAGCCAAAGCCCCCGGAGTGAGCAGTTCTTC.

This clonotype has just a few counts. The CDR3 sequence is CASSIDRTGLSNQPQHF. CDR3 nucleotides: TGTGCCAGCAGTATCGACCGGACAGGGCTTAGCAATCAGCCCCAGCATTTT. This chain joins TRBV6-2 or TRBV6-3 and TRBJ1-5; 8 positions agree with TRBD1. Trimming removed 5 bases from V and 0 bases from J; junction bases left unmatched: 9. This CDR3 is built from 17 residues. Per germline, CDR1 MNHEY and CDR2 SVGEGT.

This clonotype was recorded a few times. The chain couples TRBV14 to TRBJ2-5; possibly TRBD1 for D (5 bases). The CDR3 consists of 15 residues. V lost 2 bases, J lost 2 bases, and 12 bases lay in between. The germline CDR1 and CDR2 sequences are SGHDN and FVKESK. The DNA for the CDR3 is TGTGCCAGCAGCCAAAGTCAGGGCCTACAAGAGACCCAGTACTTC. Amino acid sequence: CASSQSQGLQETQYF.

The V call is TRBV20-1, the J call TRBJ2-4; 8 nucleotides match TRBD2. The CDR3 runs to 18 residues. The V segment lost 4 bases and the J segment 0 bases; nucleotides outside the gene matches: 14. In germline, CDR1 is DFQATT, CDR2 SNEGSKA (reference sequence). The CDR3 coding sequence is TGCAGTGCTACCAGAACCGGGCGGGGGGAACTAGCCAAAAACATTCAGTACTTC. Encoded protein: CSATRTGRGELAKNIQYF.

This chain connects TRBV7-6 to TRBJ2-5, with D possibly being TRBD2 (6 bases). Trimming removed 8 bases at V and 2 bases at J, with 15 bases between. CDR3 length equals 14 residues. From germline, CDR1 is SGHVS and CDR2 FNYEAQ. The CDR3 DNA is TGTGCCAGCTTCCCACCCGGGGGTCAAGAGACCCAGTACTTC. It translates to CASFPPGGQETQYF.

The chain links TRBV29-1 to TRBJ1-2; D may be TRBD1 (5 bases). The germline CDR1 and CDR2 sequences are SQVTM and ANQGSEA. This CDR3 spans 12 amino acids. Trimming took 1 base from V and 8 from J, leaving 11 bases between them. CDR3 in amino acids: CSVEGGAWGYTF. CDR3 DNA: TGCAGCGTTGAAGGTGGGGCGTGGGGCTACACCTTC.

J is TRBJ2-3 and V is TRBV19, with a weak D call TRBD2 (6 bases). The CDR3 runs to 14 residues. V gave up 7 bases and J gave up 2 bases, with 13 bases separating them. The germline V gene has CDR1 LNHDA and CDR2 SQIVND (reference sequence). The CDR3 spells CASKDGTLTDTQYF. The CDR3 nucleotides are TGTGCCAGTAAGGACGGGACTCTCACAGATACGCAGTATTTT.

This clonotype was found a few times. The chain carries TRBV5-1 and TRBJ2-7; TRBD1 agrees at 9 bases. The CDR3 contains 14 residues. V lost 7 bases and J lost 2; bases outside the gene matches: 7. Per the germline V gene, CDR1 is SGHRS and CDR2 is YFSETQ. Here the CDR3 reads CASRIGTGTYEQYF. The CDR3 nucleotides read TGCGCCAGCCGAATCGGGACAGGGACCTACGAGCAGTACTTC.

In its sample, this clonotype was seen a few times. The rearrangement links TRBV29-1 to TRBJ1-1, with D unresolved. V was trimmed by 1 base and J by 1 base, leaving 4 bases between them. This CDR3 has 12 residues. Germline CDR1 and CDR2: SQVTM and ANQGSEA. The CDR3 DNA follows: TGCAGCGTTGAAGGTTCGAACACTGAAGCTTTCTTT. Protein: CSVEGSNTEAFF.

This clonotype was seen more than once but under ten times. The rearrangement links TRBV12-3 or TRBV12-4 to TRBJ2-2; TRBD2 matches at 9 bases. CDR3 size: 16 residues. Germline trimming cut 7 bases from V and 3 bases from J; bases unmatched to any gene: 9. CDR3 residues: CASTLEGLADTGELFF. In DNA, the CDR3 is TGTGCCAGCACCCTGGAGGGACTAGCTGACACCGGGGAGCTGTTTTTT.

This chain joins TRBV2 and TRBJ1-1, with 12 bases aligning to TRBD1. Losses at the gene ends were 3 bases for V and 0 bases for J; bases not matched to a gene: 2. This CDR3 spans 16 amino acids. Germline-derived CDR1 and CDR2 are SNHLY and FYNNEI. The CDR3 coding sequence is TGTGCCAGCAGTGACGGGACAGGGGGCGTGAACACTGAAGCTTTCTTT. Its protein product is CASSDGTGGVNTEAFF. Complete variable domain (other parts from reference TRBV2 and TRBJ1-1): EPEVTQTPSHQVTQMGQEVILRCVPISNHLYFYWYRQILGQKVEFLVSFYNNEISEKSEIFDDQFSVERPDGSNFTLKIRSTKLEDSAMYFCASSDGTGGVNTEAFFGQGTRLTVV.

This clonotype showed up many times. The CDR3 here is CASSTGLDSYEQYF. For the CDR3, the DNA is TGTGCCAGCTCAACGGGACTAGACTCCTACGAGCAGTACTTC. The V gene is TRBV18, the J gene TRBJ2-7; 8 nucleotides align to TRBD2. CDR1 and CDR2 from the germline V gene are KGHSH and LQKENI. The CDR3 spans 14 residues. V gave up 5 bases and J gave up 0 bases; unmatched junction bases: 3.

Of note for this clonotype: At one end the junction does not follow the germline gene, possibly because of a read error. The chain is built from TRBV6-2 or TRBV6-3 and TRBJ2-3, with D perhaps matching TRBD1 (5 bases). CDR3 length equals 15 residues. Per germline, CDR1 MNHEY and CDR2 SVGEGT. CDR3 region: CASSTPSRDTGTQYF. The DNA of the CDR3 is TGTGCCAGCAGTACTCCTAGTCGAGACACAGGTACGCAGTATTTT.

The rearrangement uses TRBV20-1 and TRBJ2-1; D tentatively fits TRBD1 or TRBD2 (5 bases each). V lost 6 bases and J 5 bases, leaving 20 bases between the germline ends. In germline, CDR1 is DFQATT, CDR2 SNEGSKA (reference sequence). This CDR3 has 15 amino acids. DNA of the CDR3: TGCAGTGCAAAGGCTCCGGGACCGACACACAATGAGCAGTTCTTC. It codes for CSAKAPGPTHNEQFF.